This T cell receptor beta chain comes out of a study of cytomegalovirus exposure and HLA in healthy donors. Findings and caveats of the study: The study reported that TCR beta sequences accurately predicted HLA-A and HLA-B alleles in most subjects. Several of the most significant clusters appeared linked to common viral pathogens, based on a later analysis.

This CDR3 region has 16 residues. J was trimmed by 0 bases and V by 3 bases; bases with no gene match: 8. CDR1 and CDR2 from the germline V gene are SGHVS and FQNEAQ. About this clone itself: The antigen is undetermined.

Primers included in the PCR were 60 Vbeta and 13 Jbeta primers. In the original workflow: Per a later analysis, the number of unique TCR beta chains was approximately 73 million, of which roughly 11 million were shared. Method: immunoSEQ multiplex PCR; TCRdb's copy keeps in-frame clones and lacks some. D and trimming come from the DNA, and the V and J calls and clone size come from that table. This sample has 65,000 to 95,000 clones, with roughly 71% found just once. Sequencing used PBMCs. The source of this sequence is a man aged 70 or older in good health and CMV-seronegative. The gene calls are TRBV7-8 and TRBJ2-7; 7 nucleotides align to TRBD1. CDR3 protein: CASSLTTGSSSYEQYF. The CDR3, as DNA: TGTGCCAGCAGCTTGACGACAGGGTCAAGCTCCTACGAGCAGTACTTC.